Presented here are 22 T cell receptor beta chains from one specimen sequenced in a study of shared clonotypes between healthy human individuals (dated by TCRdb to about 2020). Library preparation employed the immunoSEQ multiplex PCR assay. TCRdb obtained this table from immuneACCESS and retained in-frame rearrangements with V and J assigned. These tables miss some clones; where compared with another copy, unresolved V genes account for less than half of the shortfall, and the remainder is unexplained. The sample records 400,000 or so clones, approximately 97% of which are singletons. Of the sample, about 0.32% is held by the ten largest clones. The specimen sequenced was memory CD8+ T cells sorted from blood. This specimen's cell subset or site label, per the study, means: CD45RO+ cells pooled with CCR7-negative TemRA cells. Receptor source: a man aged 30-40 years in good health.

The CDR3: CASSLEGRYEQYF. CDR3 nucleotide sequence: TGTGCCAGCAGCCTCGAAGGAAGGTACGAGCAGTACTTC. V usage is TRBV7-2 and J usage is TRBJ2-7; D not certain. This CDR3 region has 13 residues. V was clipped by 5 bases and J by 4 bases, with 12 bases between them. Germline loops: CDR1 SGHTA, CDR2 FQGNSA.

The CDR3: CATSRRDRSQETQYF. In DNA, the CDR3 is TGTGCCACCAGCAGACGGGACAGAAGCCAAGAGACCCAGTACTTC. The chain employs TRBV15 and TRBJ2-5; 7 bases match TRBD1. V lost 2 bases, J lost 1 base, and 4 bases stayed unmatched. The germline gives CDR1 LNHNV, CDR2 YYDKDF (reference sequence). The CDR3 sequence is 15 residues long.

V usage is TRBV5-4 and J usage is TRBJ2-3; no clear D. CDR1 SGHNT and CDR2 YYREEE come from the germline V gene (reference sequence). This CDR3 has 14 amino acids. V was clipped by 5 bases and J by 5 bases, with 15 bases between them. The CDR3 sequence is CASRSARVGDTQYF. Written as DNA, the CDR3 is TGTGCCAGCAGGTCCGCTAGAGTTGGAGATACGCAGTATTTT.

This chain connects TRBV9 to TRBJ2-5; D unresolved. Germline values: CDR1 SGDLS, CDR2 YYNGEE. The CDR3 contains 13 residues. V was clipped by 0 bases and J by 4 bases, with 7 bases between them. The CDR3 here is CASSVGVIETQYF. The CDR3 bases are TGTGCCAGCAGCGTAGGGGTTATAGAGACCCAGTACTTC.

The CDR3 sequence: CANGTLYYATNEKLFF. The CDR3 nucleotides read TGTGCTAACGGGACACTATACTATGCAACTAATGAAAAACTGTTTTTT. The chain recombines TRBV7-7 with TRBJ1-4; perhaps TRBD1 as D (6 bases). Looked up from germline, CDR1 is SSHAT and CDR2 is FNYEAQ (reference sequence). The CDR3 length is 16 residues.

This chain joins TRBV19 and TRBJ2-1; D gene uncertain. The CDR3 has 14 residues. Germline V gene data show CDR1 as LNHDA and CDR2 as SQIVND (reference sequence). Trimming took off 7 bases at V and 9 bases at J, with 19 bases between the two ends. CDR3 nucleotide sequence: TGTGCCAGTAAACCCAGCTGGCTCCTAGGTGAGCAGTTCTTC. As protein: CASKPSWLLGEQFF. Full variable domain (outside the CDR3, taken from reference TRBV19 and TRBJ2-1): DGGITQSPKYLFRKEGQNVTLSCEQNLNHDAMYWYRQDPGQGLRLIYYSQIVNDFQKGDIAEGYSVSREKKESFPLTVTSAQKNPTAFYLCASKPSWLLGEQFFGPGTRLTVL.

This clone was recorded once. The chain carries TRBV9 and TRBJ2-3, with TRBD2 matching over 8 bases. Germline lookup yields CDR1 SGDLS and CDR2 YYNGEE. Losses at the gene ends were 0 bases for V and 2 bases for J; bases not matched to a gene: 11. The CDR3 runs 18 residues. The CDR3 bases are TGTGCCAGCAGCGTAGATCATGCGGGAGGAATATCCACAGATACGCAGTATTTT. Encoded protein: CASSVDHAGGISTDTQYF.

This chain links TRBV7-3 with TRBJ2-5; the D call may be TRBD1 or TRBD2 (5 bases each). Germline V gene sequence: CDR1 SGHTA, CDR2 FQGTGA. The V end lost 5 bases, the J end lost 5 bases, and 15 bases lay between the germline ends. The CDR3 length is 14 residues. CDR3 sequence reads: CASSPSGRAETQYF. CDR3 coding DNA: TGTGCCAGCAGCCCCAGCGGCAGGGCTGAGACCCAGTACTTC.

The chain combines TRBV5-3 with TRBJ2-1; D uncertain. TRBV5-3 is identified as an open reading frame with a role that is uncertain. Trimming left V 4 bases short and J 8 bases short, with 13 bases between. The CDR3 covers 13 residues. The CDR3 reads CARSPRYLDEQFF. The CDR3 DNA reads TGTGCCAGAAGCCCCAGGTATTTGGATGAGCAGTTCTTC.

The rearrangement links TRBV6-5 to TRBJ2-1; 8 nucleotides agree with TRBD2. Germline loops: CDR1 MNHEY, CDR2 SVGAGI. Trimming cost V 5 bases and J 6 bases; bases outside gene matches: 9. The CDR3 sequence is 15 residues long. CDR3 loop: CASSTPGLGRNEQFF. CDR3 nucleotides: TGTGCCAGCAGTACCCCGGGACTAGGCCGCAATGAGCAGTTCTTC.

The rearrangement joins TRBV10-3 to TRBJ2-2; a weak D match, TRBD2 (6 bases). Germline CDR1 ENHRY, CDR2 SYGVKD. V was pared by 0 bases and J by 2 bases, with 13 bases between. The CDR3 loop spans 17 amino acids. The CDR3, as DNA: TGTGCCATCAGTGAGTCCCGGGACTCCCCTAACACCGGGGAGCTGTTTTTT. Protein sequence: CAISESRDSPNTGELFF.

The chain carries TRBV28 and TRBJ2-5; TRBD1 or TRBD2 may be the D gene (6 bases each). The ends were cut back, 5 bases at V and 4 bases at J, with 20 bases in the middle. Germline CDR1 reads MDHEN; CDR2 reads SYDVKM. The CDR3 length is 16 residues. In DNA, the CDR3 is TGTGCCAGCAGTACCCCGATTCAAGGGGGGAGAGAGACCCAGTACTTC. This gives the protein CASSTPIQGGRETQYF.

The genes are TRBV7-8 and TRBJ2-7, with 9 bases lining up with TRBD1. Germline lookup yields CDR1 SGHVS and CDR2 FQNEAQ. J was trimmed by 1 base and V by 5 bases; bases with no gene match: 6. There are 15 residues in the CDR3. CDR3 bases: TGTGCCAGCAGCCCCCGGGACAGGGTTTCCTACGAGCAGTACTTC. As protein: CASSPRDRVSYEQYF.

The CDR3 DNA reads as TGTGCCAGCAGCTTAGAGGACAGGGAGACAGATACGCAGTATTTT. This sequence encodes CASSLEDRETDTQYF. The rearrangement uses TRBV7-9 and TRBJ2-3; 8 nucleotides agree with TRBD1. V was pared by 1 base and J by 3 bases, with 3 bases of the junction left unmatched. The CDR3 spans 15 residues. Germline V gives CDR1 SEHNR, CDR2 FQNEAQ (reference sequence).

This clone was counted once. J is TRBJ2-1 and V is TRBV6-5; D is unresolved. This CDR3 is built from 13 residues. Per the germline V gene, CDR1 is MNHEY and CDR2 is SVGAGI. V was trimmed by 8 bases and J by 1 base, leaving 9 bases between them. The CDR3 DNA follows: TGTGCCAGCGGCGGCAATTCCTACAATGAGCAGTTCTTC. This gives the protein CASGGNSYNEQFF.

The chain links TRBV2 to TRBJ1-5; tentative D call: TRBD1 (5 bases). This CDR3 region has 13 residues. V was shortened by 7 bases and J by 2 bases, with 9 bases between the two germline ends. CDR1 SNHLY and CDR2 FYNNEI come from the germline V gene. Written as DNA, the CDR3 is TGTGCCAGCACCCCCAGGGGCAATCAGCCCCAGCATTTT. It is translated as CASTPRGNQPQHF.

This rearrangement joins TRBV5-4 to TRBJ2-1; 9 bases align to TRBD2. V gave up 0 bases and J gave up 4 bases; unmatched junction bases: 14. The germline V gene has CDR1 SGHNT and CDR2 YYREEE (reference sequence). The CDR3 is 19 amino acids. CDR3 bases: TGTGCCAGCAGCTTGGTTAGTTTCGCGGGAGGGCCGCGGTACAATGAGCAGTTCTTC. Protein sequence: CASSLVSFAGGPRYNEQFF. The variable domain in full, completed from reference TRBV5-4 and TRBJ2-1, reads ETGVTQSPTHLIKTRGQQVTLRCSSQSGHNTVSWYQQALGQGPQFIFQYYREEENGRGNFPPRFSGLQFPNYSSELNVNALELDDSALYLCASSLVSFAGGPRYNEQFFGPGTRLTVL.

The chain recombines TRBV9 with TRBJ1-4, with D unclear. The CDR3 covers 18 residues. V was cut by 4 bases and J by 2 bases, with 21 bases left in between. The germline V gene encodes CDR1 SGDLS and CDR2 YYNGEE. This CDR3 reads CASSSGAGPWATNEKLFF. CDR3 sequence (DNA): TGTGCCAGCAGCTCGGGAGCCGGACCGTGGGCGACTAATGAAAAACTGTTTTTT.

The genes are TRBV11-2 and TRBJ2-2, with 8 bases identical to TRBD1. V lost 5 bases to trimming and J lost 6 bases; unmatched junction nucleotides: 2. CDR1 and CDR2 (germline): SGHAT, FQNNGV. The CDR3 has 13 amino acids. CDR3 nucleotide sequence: TGTGCCAGCAGCCTCAGGGGGCCCGGGGAGCTGTTTTTT. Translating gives CASSLRGPGELFF. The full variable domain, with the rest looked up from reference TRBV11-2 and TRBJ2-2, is EAGVAQSPRYKIIEKRQSVAFWCNPISGHATLYWYQQILGQGPKLLIQFQNNGVVDDSQLPKDRFSAERLKGVDSTLKIQPAKLEDSAVYLCASSLRGPGELFFGEGSRLTVL.

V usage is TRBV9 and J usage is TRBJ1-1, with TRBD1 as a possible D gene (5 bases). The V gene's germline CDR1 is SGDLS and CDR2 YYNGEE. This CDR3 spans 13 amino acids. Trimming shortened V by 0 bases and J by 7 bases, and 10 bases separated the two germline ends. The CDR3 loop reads CASSVDPGLEAFF. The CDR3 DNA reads TGTGCCAGCAGCGTAGATCCGGGGCTTGAAGCTTTCTTT. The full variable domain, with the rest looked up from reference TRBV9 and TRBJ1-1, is DSGVTQTPKHLITATGQRVTLRCSPRSGDLSVYWYQQSLDQGLQFLIQYYNGEERAKGNILERFSAQQFPDLHSELNLSSLELGDSALYFCASSVDPGLEAFFGQGTRLTVV.

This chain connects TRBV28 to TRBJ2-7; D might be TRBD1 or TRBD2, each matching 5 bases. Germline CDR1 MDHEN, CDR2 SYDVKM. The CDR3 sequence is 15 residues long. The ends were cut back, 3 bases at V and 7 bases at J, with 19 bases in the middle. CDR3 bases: TGTGCCAGCAGTTTTATGACAGTGGGAGTAGGGGAGCAGTACTTC. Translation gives CASSFMTVGVGEQYF. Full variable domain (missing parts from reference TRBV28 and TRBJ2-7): DVKVTQSSRYLVKRTGEKVFLECVQDMDHENMFWYRQDPGLGLRLIYFSYDVKMKEKGDIPEGYSVSREKKERFSLILESASTNQTSMYLCASSFMTVGVGEQYFGPGTRLTVT.

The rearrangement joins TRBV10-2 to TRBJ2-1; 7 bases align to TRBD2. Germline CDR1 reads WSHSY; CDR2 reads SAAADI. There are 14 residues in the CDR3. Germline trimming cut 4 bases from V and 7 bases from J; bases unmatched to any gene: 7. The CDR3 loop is CASSGLAAGNEQFF. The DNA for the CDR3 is TGCGCCAGCAGTGGGCTAGCGGCAGGAAATGAGCAGTTCTTC.